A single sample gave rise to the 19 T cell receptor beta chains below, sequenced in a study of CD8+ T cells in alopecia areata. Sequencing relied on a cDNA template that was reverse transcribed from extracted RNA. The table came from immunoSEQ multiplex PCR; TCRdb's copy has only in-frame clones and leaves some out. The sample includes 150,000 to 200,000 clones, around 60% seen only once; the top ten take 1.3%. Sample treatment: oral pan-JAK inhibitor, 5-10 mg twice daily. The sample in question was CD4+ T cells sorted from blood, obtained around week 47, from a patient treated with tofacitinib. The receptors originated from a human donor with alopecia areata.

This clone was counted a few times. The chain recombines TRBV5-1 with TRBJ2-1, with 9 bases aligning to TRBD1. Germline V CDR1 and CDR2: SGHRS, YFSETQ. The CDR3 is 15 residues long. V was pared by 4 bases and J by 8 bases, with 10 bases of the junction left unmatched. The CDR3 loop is CASSPRDRVIDEQFF. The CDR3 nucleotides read TGCGCCAGCAGCCCCCGGGACAGGGTAATCGATGAGCAGTTCTTC.

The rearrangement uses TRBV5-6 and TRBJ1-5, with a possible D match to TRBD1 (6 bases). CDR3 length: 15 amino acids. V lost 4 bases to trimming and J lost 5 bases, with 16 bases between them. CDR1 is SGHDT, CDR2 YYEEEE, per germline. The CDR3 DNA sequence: TGTGCCAGCAGCCGCGGACAGACGATAGATCAGCCCCAGCATTTT. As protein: CASSRGQTIDQPQHF.

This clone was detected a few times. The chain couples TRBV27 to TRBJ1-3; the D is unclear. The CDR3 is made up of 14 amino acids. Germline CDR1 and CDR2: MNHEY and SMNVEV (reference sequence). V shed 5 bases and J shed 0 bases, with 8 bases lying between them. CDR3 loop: CASSGESSGNTIYF. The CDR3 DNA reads TGTGCCAGCAGTGGGGAGAGCTCTGGAAACACCATATATTTT.

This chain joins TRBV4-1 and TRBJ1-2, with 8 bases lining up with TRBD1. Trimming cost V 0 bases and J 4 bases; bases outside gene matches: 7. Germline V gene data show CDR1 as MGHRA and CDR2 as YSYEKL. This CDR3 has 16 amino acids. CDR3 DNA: TGCGCCAGCAGCCAAGAACCACAGGGGGTTGTCTATGGCTACACCTTC. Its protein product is CASSQEPQGVVYGYTF.

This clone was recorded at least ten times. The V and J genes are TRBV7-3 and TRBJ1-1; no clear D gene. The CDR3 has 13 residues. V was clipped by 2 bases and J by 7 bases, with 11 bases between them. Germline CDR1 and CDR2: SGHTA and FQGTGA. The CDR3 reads CASSLDLRSEAFF. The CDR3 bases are TGTGCCAGCAGCTTAGATCTTCGGAGTGAAGCTTTCTTT. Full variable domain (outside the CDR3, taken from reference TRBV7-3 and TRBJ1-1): GAGVSQTPSNKVTEKGKYVELRCDPISGHTALYWYRQSLGQGPEFLIYFQGTGAADDSGLPNDRFFAVRPEGSVSTLKIQRTERGDSAVYLCASSLDLRSEAFFGQGTRLTVV.

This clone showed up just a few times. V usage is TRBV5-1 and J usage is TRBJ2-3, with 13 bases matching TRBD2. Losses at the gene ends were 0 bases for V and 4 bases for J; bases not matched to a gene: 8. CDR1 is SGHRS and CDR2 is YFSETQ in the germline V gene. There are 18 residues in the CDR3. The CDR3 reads CASSLEGLAGSAADTQYF. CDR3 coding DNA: TGCGCCAGCAGCTTGGAGGGACTAGCGGGGAGCGCGGCAGATACGCAGTATTTT.

Written as DNA, the CDR3 is TGTGCCAGCAGCCTTGGAGAGAATTCACCCCTCCACTTT. Amino acid sequence: CASSLGENSPLHF. The chain has TRBV21-1 and TRBJ1-6. TRBV21-1 is an annotated pseudogene. The CDR3 totals 13 residues.

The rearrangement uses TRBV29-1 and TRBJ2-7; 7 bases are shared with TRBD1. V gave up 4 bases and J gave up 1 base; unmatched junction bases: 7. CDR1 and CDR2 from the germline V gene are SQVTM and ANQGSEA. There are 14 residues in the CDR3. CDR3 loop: CSVVETGISYEQYF. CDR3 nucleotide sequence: TGCAGCGTTGTGGAGACAGGGATATCCTACGAGCAGTACTTC.

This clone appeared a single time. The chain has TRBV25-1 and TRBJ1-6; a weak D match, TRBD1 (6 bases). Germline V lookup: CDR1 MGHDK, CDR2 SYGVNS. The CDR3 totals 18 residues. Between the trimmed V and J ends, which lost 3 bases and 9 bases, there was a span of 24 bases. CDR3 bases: TGTGCCAGCAGTGACCCGCTTAGACAGGCGGGGAGTAGTTCACCCCTCCACTTT. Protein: CASSDPLRQAGSSSPLHF.

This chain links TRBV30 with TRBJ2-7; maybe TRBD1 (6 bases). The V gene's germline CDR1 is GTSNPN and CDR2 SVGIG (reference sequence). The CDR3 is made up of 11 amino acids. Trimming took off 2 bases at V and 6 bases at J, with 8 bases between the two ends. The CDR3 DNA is TGTGCCTGGAGTAACAGGGCCGAGCAGTACTTC. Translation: CAWSNRAEQYF.

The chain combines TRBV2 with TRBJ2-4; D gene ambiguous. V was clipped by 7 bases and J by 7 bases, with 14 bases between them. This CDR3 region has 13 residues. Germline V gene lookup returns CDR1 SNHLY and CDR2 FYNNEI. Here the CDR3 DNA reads TGTGCCAGCAAAGGGCCTTCAACCAACATTCAGTACTTC. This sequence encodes CASKGPSTNIQYF.

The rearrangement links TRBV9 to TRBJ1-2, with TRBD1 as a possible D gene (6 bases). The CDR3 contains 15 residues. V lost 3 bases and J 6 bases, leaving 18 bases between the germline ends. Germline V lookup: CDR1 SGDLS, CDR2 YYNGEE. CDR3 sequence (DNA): TGTGCCAGCAGCGCTAGACAGGTTATGTTCGATGGCTACACCTTC. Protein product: CASSARQVMFDGYTF.

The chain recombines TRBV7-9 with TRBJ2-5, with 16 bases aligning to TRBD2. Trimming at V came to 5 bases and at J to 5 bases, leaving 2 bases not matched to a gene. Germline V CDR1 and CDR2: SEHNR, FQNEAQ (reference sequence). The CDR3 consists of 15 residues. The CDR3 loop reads CASSPGLAGGETQYF. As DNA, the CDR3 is TGTGCCAGCAGCCCGGGACTAGCGGGGGGGGAGACCCAGTACTTC.

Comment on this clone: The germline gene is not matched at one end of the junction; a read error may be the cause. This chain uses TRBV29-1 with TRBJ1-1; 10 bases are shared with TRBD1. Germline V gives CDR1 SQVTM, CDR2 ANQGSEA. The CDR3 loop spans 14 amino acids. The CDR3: CSVEDRGLGTEAFF. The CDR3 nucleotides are TGCAGCGTAGAAGACAGGGGGCTGGGGACTGAAGCTTTCTTT.

The CDR3 nucleotides are TGCAGCGTTCAGGACAGGGCTAATCAGCCCCAGCATTTT. Amino acid sequence: CSVQDRANQPQHF. This chain links TRBV29-1 with TRBJ1-5; 8 nucleotides line up with TRBD1. Unmatched junction bases numbered 4, after V lost 5 bases and J lost 4 bases. Per germline, CDR1 SQVTM and CDR2 ANQGSEA. The CDR3 has 13 residues.

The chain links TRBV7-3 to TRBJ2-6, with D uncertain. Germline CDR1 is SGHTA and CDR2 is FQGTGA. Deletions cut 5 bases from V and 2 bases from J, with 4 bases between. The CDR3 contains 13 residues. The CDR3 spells CASSPAGANVLTF. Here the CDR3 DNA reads TGTGCCAGCAGCCCCGCTGGGGCCAACGTCCTGACTTTC.

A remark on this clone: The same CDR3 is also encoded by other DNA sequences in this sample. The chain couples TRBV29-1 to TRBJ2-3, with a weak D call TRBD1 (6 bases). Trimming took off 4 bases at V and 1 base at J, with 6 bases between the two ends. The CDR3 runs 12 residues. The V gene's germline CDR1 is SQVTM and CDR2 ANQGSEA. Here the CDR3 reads CSVGTGTDTQYF. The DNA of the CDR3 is TGCAGCGTTGGGACAGGCACAGATACGCAGTATTTT.

The CDR3, as DNA: TGTGCCAGCAGCCTACATATGAACACTGAAGCTTTCTTT. Its translation is CASSLHMNTEAFF. The chain links TRBV7-2 to TRBJ1-1; D ambiguous. Trimming removed 5 bases at V and 0 bases at J, with 7 bases between. CDR3 length: 13 amino acids. Looked up from germline, CDR1 is SGHTA and CDR2 is FQGNSA.

The CDR3: CSVSGTGLGEQFF. The CDR3 DNA reads as TGCAGCGTCTCCGGGACAGGTTTAGGCGAGCAGTTCTTC. This chain links TRBV29-1 with TRBJ2-1; 8 bases are shared with TRBD1. Looked up from germline, CDR1 is SQVTM and CDR2 is ANQGSEA. The CDR3 has 13 amino acids. Germline trimming cut 6 bases from V and 10 bases from J; bases unmatched to any gene: 11.